This TCR beta chain appears in the sequencing data of a study of T cells in women clearing cervical HPV infection. Notes on the study in general: CIN3+ cases had significantly higher TCR repertoire richness than controls, but evenness did not differ.

As concerns this clone: Antigen unknown. The CDR3 end is not reached by the read, which stops 3 residues before it; the germline J gene fills it in.

V lost 4 bases and J 0 bases, leaving 13 bases between the germline ends. CDR3 size: 16 residues. Clones were read by immunoSEQ multiplex PCR, and TCRdb kept only the in-frame ones, dropping some. The table for this sample gives 25,000 to 35,000 clones. The sample was blood buffy coat. This sequence was found in a woman aged 18-70 years with a cervical HPV16 infection that either progressed to CIN3+ or cleared (not recorded which). The chain links TRBV12-3 or TRBV12-4 to TRBJ2-4; weak D call: TRBD2 (5 bases). The covered CDR3 bases are TGTGCCAGCAGTTCTGGACTTTCCCTAGCCAAAAACATT. Its translation is CASSSGLSLAKNI. The CDR3, in full, reads CASSSGLSLAKNIQYF.